This TCR beta chain derives from a study of CD8+CD57+ T cells in acquired aplastic anemia (dated by TCRdb to the late 2010s). About the study as a whole: A mean of roughly 2.9 ug of DNA, ranging from roughly 0.18 to 30 ug, was extracted from sorted CD4+ and CD8+ cells. Mean read counts for healthy donor samples were about 10 million for CD4+ cells and 11.0 million for CD8+ cells.

The study deep-sequenced TCR repertoires of sorted CD4+ and CD8+ blood T cells from severe aplastic anemia patients and healthy subjects. Ficoll-Paque density gradient centrifugation was used to isolate peripheral blood mononuclear cells. Before DNA was extracted, CD4+ and CD8+ T cells were sorted using either FACS or magnetic beads. Paper-wide results and their limitations: CD8+ Simpson's diversity did not differ significantly between patients and healthy controls (P=0.060). About 28 CD8+ CDR3 sequences were found in both patients and controls but appeared to be highly expressed in patients and within the immunodominant clones of the patients.

Details on this clonotype: Its cognate antigen has yet to be identified. It has no much larger one-base neighbor in the sample; base qualities were not kept.

Genomic DNA served as template for TCR beta VDJ combination and CDR3 sequence profiling. An Illumina HiSeq 2000 was used for TCR repertoire sequencing. Per the original workflow: Repertoire assessment relied on Simpson's diversity index, CDR3 size and DJ length profiles, and TRBV/TRBJ rearrangement plots. The immunodominant clone was defined as the most abundant DNA sequence in deep sequencing data. CDR3 amino acid sequences were screened for sharing across subjects and were compared with published repertoires and the VDJdb database. TCRdb passed the public sequencing reads through fastp at Q25 and MiXCR, retaining productive beta sequences. Every distinct CDR3 protein forms one entry, paired with its most common genes and DNA. TCRdb's processing, not the study's, gives the V and J calls here. Present in this sample are under 200,000 distinct CDR3 sequences, approximately 44% of which were seen just once. Around 0.96% of the sample is in the top ten clones.

The sequenced sample consisted of sorted CD4+, CD8+, or CD8+CD57+ T cells (not recorded which) from PBMCs. This TCR was sampled from a human donor in good health.

In nucleotide form, the sequence is TGCAGTGCTAGAGGTGTCAGTTTGTCGCCTACCGAAAATGAAAAACTGTTTTTT. Translated, this is CSARGVSLSPTENEKLFF. The chain joins TRBV20-1 to TRBJ1-4; the D gene is not confidently resolved. V loses 1 base, J loses 5 bases, and the germline ends lie 23 bases apart. The CDR3 runs 18 residues from the cysteine to the phenylalanine. The kept DNA is CDR3 alone, 54 bases in frame from the first base. The germline V gene (reference sequence) sets CDR1 to DFQATT and CDR2 to SNEGSKA.